A single sample is the source of the 18 T cell receptor beta chains below, sequenced in a study of early T cells in non-severe SARS-CoV-2 infection. A single record per CDR3 protein comes from TCRdb applying MiXCR to the 5' RACE reads. The repertoire holds approximately 22,000 distinct CDR3 sequences, with roughly 4% as singletons. Sequencing was done on a sample of whole blood. All receptors derive from an adult who was a healthcare worker with PCR-confirmed SARS-CoV-2 infection or an uninfected control (not recorded which).

This clonotype was picked up a small number of times. V usage is TRBV14 and J usage is TRBJ1-1; no clear D. The CDR3 consists of 13 residues. The ends were cut back, 0 bases at V and 7 bases at J, with 9 bases in the middle. CDR1 and CDR2 from the germline V gene are SGHDN and FVKESK. CDR3 amino acids: CASSQEPRNEAFF. In DNA, the CDR3 is TGTGCCAGCAGCCAAGAGCCCCGAAATGAAGCTTTCTTT.

This clonotype appeared many times. The gene calls are TRBV20-1 and TRBJ1-2; D not resolved. Per the germline V gene, CDR1 is DFQATT and CDR2 is SNEGSKA (reference sequence). The CDR3 extends over 10 amino acids. The V gene lost 5 bases and the J gene lost 4 bases, with 5 bases spanning the gap. The DNA for the CDR3 is TGCAGTGCTTACGCCTATGGCTACACCTTC. Translation: CSAYAYGYTF.

This clonotype was seen at least ten times. The CDR3 sequence: CASSSVASGADTQYF. The CDR3 DNA reads TGTGCCAGCAGTTCGGTCGCTAGCGGAGCAGATACGCAGTATTTT. The chain links TRBV6-5 to TRBJ2-3, with 7 positions matching TRBD2. Germline V CDR1 and CDR2: MNHEY, SVGAGI. J was trimmed by 4 bases and V by 4 bases; bases with no gene match: 8. The CDR3 is 15 residues long.

This clonotype was seen many times. The chain combines TRBV12-3 or TRBV12-4 with TRBJ1-2; 8 nucleotides line up with TRBD1. The V segment lost 5 bases and the J segment 8 bases; nucleotides outside the gene matches: 7. The CDR3 extends over 13 amino acids. CDR3 region: CASSPDGQGGYTF. CDR3 DNA: TGTGCCAGCAGTCCGGACGGACAGGGAGGCTACACCTTC.

In its sample, this clonotype was seen many times. V is TRBV28 and J is TRBJ1-5; 7 nucleotides line up with TRBD1. This CDR3 has 14 residues. The trim removed 4 bases at V and 7 bases at J, leaving 7 bases unmatched. Germline CDR1 and CDR2: MDHEN and SYDVKM. CDR3: CASSSRGPKQPQHF. The CDR3 nucleotides are TGTGCCAGCAGTTCGAGGGGGCCCAAGCAGCCCCAGCATTTT. Filled out from reference TRBV28 and TRBJ1-5, the complete variable domain reads DVKVTQSSRYLVKRTGEKVFLECVQDMDHENMFWYRQDPGLGLRLIYFSYDVKMKEKGDIPEGYSVSREKKERFSLILESASTNQTSMYLCASSSRGPKQPQHFGDGTRLSIL.

This clonotype was seen more than once but under ten times. The CDR3 sequence is CSAHSGGISSSTDTQYF. CDR3 in DNA: TGCAGTGCGCACAGTGGGGGAATATCAAGTAGCACAGATACGCAGTATTTT. The rearrangement uses TRBV20-1 and TRBJ2-3; D possibly uses TRBD1 or TRBD2 (5 bases each). The CDR3 spans 17 residues. V was clipped by 6 bases and J by 0 bases, with 22 bases between them. Germline lookup yields CDR1 DFQATT and CDR2 SNEGSKA (reference sequence).

This clonotype was counted at least ten times. This chain uses TRBV6-2 or TRBV6-3 with TRBJ2-1; 12 positions agree with TRBD2. V shed 5 bases, J shed 7 bases, and the junction held 12 bases outside the gene matches. Germline V gene data show CDR1 as MNHEY and CDR2 as SVGEGT. The CDR3 has 17 residues. CDR3 in DNA: TGTGCCAGCAGTCACCTGGCGACTAGCGGGAGTCGAAATGAGCAGTTCTTC. Translation: CASSHLATSGSRNEQFF.

Here the CDR3 DNA reads TGTGCCAGCAGCAAAGCCTTCCGACTAGCGGACACAGATACGCAGTATTTT. This encodes CASSKAFRLADTDTQYF. The V call is TRBV21-1, the J call TRBJ2-3; the table's D call of TRBD2 was not tested on the DNA. TRBV21-1 is recorded as a pseudogene. The CDR3 spans 17 residues.

Only a few counts were recorded for this clonotype. This sequence joins TRBV4-1 and TRBJ2-3; 13 nucleotides match TRBD2. The trim removed 5 bases at V and 4 bases at J, leaving 18 bases unmatched. The germline V gene has CDR1 MGHRA and CDR2 YSYEKL. The CDR3 extends over 20 amino acids. The CDR3 DNA reads as TGCGCCAGCAGCTCACCCCCACTAGCGGGAGGGCCTACGAGAGCAGATACGCAGTATTTT. Amino acid sequence: CASSSPPLAGGPTRADTQYF.

At least ten counts were recorded for this clonotype. The chain joins TRBV6-6 to TRBJ2-2; 11 bases align to TRBD2. Germline values: CDR1 MNHNY, CDR2 SVGAGI (reference sequence). Trimming took 7 bases from V and 1 from J; bases not matched to a gene: 11. This CDR3 is built from 18 residues. CDR3 sequence: CASTQTSGTWRNTGELFF. As DNA, the CDR3 is TGTGCCAGCACCCAGACTAGCGGGACATGGAGGAACACCGGGGAGCTGTTTTTT.

This clonotype was seen many times. The gene calls are TRBV27 and TRBJ2-6, with 7 bases that match TRBD2. CDR3 length equals 16 residues. In germline, CDR1 is MNHEY, CDR2 SMNVEV (reference sequence). V lost 5 bases to trimming and J lost 3 bases; unmatched junction nucleotides: 7. CDR3 sequence (DNA): TGTGCCAGCAGTCGGGCGGGAGATATTGGGGCCAACGTCCTGACTTTC. Residues: CASSRAGDIGANVLTF.

There are many counts of this clonotype. The rearrangement links TRBV6-2 or TRBV6-3 to TRBJ2-5; 11 bases line up with TRBD1. V gave up 5 bases and J gave up 3 bases; unmatched junction bases: 2. The CDR3 runs 14 residues. Germline V CDR1 and CDR2: MNHEY, SVGEGT. The CDR3 DNA reads as TGTGCCAGCAGTATGGGACAGGGGGAAGAGACCCAGTACTTC. Translated, it gives CASSMGQGEETQYF.

This chain joins TRBV11-2 and TRBJ2-3; 7 positions agree with TRBD1. Germline lookup yields CDR1 SGHAT and CDR2 FQNNGV. The V and J ends lost 3 bases and 6 bases, in that order; junction bases with no gene match: 3. The CDR3 has 13 amino acids. The CDR3 region has the DNA TGTGCCAGCAGCTTTAAGGGGGCCGATACGCAGTATTTT. Amino acids: CASSFKGADTQYF.

The chain uses TRBV7-2 and TRBJ2-4, with 8 bases matching TRBD2. There are 16 residues in the CDR3. Losses at the gene ends were 5 bases for V and 2 bases for J; bases not matched to a gene: 8. Germline V gives CDR1 SGHTA, CDR2 FQGNSA. CDR3 region: CASSTRTSLTKNIQYF. DNA of the CDR3: TGTGCCAGCAGCACAAGGACTAGCCTGACCAAAAACATTCAGTACTTC.

There are a few counts of this clonotype. The chain carries TRBV9 and TRBJ1-3, with TRBD1 as a possible D gene (5 bases). Germline assignment: CDR1 SGDLS and CDR2 YYNGEE. V dropped 3 bases and J dropped 4 bases, with 14 bases sitting between them. The CDR3 totals 15 residues. This chain's CDR3 is CASSGGTLGGNTIYF. DNA of the CDR3: TGTGCCAGCAGCGGAGGGACCCTGGGAGGAAACACCATATATTTT.

V gene TRBV19 combines with J gene TRBJ2-6; 7 bases agree with TRBD1. This CDR3 contains 16 residues. Germline CDR1 is LNHDA and CDR2 is SQIVND (reference sequence). J gave up 2 bases and V 7 bases, and 8 bases lay outside the gene matches. DNA for the CDR3: TGTGCCAGTACCTCCTACACAGGGGCTGGGGCCAACGTCCTGACTTTC. Its protein product is CASTSYTGAGANVLTF.

This clonotype was seen more than once but under ten times. The chain links TRBV6-2 or TRBV6-3 to TRBJ1-1; weak D call: TRBD1 (6 bases). This CDR3 has 13 residues. V lost 4 bases, J lost 5 bases, and 11 bases lay in between. The germline CDR1 and CDR2 sequences are MNHEY and SVGEGT. CDR3 loop: CASSSTGKTEAFF. The CDR3 coding sequence is TGTGCCAGCAGTTCCACAGGGAAAACTGAAGCTTTCTTT.

This clonotype has just a few counts. The rearrangement uses TRBV6-2 or TRBV6-3 and TRBJ2-3, with D tentatively TRBD1 or TRBD2 (9 bases each). CDR1 and CDR2 from the germline V gene are MNHEY and SVGEGT. The CDR3 consists of 20 residues. The V end lost 2 bases, the J end lost 3 bases, and 27 bases lay between the germline ends. CDR3 in amino acids: CASSYPGTGISSGRTDTQYF. The CDR3, as DNA: TGTGCCAGCAGTTACCCCGGGACAGGGATCTCCAGCGGGAGGACAGATACGCAGTATTTT.